This entry describes one TCR beta chain. Antigen unknown. The data originate from a study of T cell repertoires in ileal Crohn's disease. TCRdb keeps only in-frame clones here, not all; method: immunoSEQ multiplex PCR. The sample carries around 15,000 clones, roughly 87% recorded once. Deletions cut 2 bases from V and 7 bases from J, with 17 bases between. Germline V gene sequence: CDR1 MNHEY, CDR2 SVGAGI. The CDR3 is 15 residues long. Notes on the study in general: Clonal expansions were more frequent in active smokers than non-smokers at surgery. Compared with CD4 T cells, sorted CD8 cells carried more expanded clones. Every patient over 26.8% clonality showed endoscopic recurrence.

This clonotype was obtained from an adult with Crohn's disease. The sequencing input was ileal tissue. The rearrangement uses TRBV6-5 and TRBJ1-2; the D gene is possibly TRBD1 (5 bases). The CDR3 DNA is TGTGCCAGCAGTTACATCACGCAAGGGGCGAGTGGCTACACCTTC. Its protein product is CASSYITQGASGYTF.